What follows are 20 T cell receptor beta chains derived from one specimen sequenced in a study of CD8 T cells in Susac syndrome. Roughly 0.45 to 1 ug RNA was reverse transcribed with random hexamers. TCRdb reprocessed the immunoSEQ multiplex PCR reads via MiXCR and lists one record per CDR3 protein. The sample consists of roughly 150,000 distinct CDR3 sequences, 90% to 95% of them appearing once. Specimen: CD4+ T cells from PBMCs. The origin of the receptors is a human donor with Susac syndrome.

In DNA form, the CDR3 reads TGCAGCGTCACGGGGGGGCCGAACACCGGGGAGCTGTTTTTT. Translation: CSVTGGPNTGELFF. The V and J genes are TRBV29-1 and TRBJ2-2; 8 nucleotides agree with TRBD2. V shed 6 bases and J 0 bases; nucleotides not matched to a gene: 3. Germline CDR1 and CDR2: SQVTM and ANQGSEA. This CDR3 comprises 14 residues.

This clonotype showed up just once. V gene TRBV24-1 combines with J gene TRBJ2-2; possibly TRBD1 or TRBD2 for D (5 bases each). V was trimmed by 5 bases and J by 0 bases, leaving 6 bases between them. CDR1 and CDR2 (germline): KGHDR, SFDVKD. The CDR3 loop spans 14 amino acids. CDR3 nucleotides: TGTGCCACCAGTGGGGGACCGAACACCGGGGAGCTGTTTTTT. It encodes CATSGGPNTGELFF.

The V and J genes are TRBV18 and TRBJ2-3; tentative D call: TRBD1 (5 bases). V lost 2 bases, J lost 2 bases, and 8 bases lay in between. CDR1 is KGHSH and CDR2 is LQKENI in the germline V gene. This CDR3 contains 14 residues. Written as DNA, the CDR3 is TGTGCCAGCTCACCAGAAGGGGCCACAGATACGCAGTATTTT. The encoded protein is CASSPEGATDTQYF.

The J gene is TRBJ2-3, the V gene TRBV9, with a tentative D call TRBD2 (5 bases). V was trimmed by 3 bases and J by 2 bases, leaving 13 bases between them. The CDR3 totals 15 residues. Germline V CDR1 and CDR2: SGDLS, YYNGEE. The CDR3 nucleotides are TGTGCCAGCAGCGCGGACTGGAGTAACACAGATACGCAGTATTTT. This codes for CASSADWSNTDTQYF. Full variable domain (rest looked up from reference TRBV9 and TRBJ2-3): DSGVTQTPKHLITATGQRVTLRCSPRSGDLSVYWYQQSLDQGLQFLIQYYNGEERAKGNILERFSAQQFPDLHSELNLSSLELGDSALYFCASSADWSNTDTQYFGPGTRLTVL.

This sequence joins TRBV25-1 and TRBJ1-2; 9 bases fit TRBD1. The V gene's germline CDR1 is MGHDK and CDR2 SYGVNS. V shed 5 bases, J shed 8 bases, and the junction held 6 bases outside the gene matches. The CDR3 loop spans 13 amino acids. The CDR3 bases are TGTGCCAGCAGTAAACAGGGGGCGTGGGGCTACACCTTC. Protein product: CASSKQGAWGYTF.

The chain joins TRBV9 to TRBJ1-1; 10 bases align to TRBD1. J gave up 0 bases and V 3 bases, and 8 bases lay outside the gene matches. From germline, CDR1 is SGDLS and CDR2 YYNGEE. This CDR3 contains 17 residues. CDR3 residues: CASSEGTGVIVNTEAFF. CDR3 DNA sequence: TGTGCCAGCAGCGAGGGGACAGGGGTGATCGTGAACACTGAAGCTTTCTTT.

This chain links TRBV9 with TRBJ2-3; tentative D call: TRBD2 (6 bases). Germline V gene data show CDR1 as SGDLS and CDR2 as YYNGEE. The CDR3 loop spans 13 amino acids. Trimming left V 3 bases short and J 9 bases short, with 14 bases between. DNA for the CDR3: TGTGCCAGCAGCGCAGTTCACGCGGGGACGCAGTATTTT. Its protein product is CASSAVHAGTQYF.

This clonotype has only a few counts. The V and J genes are TRBV6-2 or TRBV6-3 and TRBJ1-1; D is unresolved. This CDR3 region has 12 residues. Germline loops: CDR1 MNHEY, CDR2 SVGEGT. Between the trimmed V and J ends, which lost 2 bases and 1 base, there was a span of 2 bases. CDR3 nucleotide sequence: TGTGCCAGCAGTTACCCGAACACTGAAGCTTTCTTT. Its protein is CASSYPNTEAFF.

V gene TRBV29-1 combines with J gene TRBJ2-2; D perhaps matches TRBD1 (5 bases). The germline gives CDR1 SQVTM, CDR2 ANQGSEA. The CDR3 consists of 13 residues. Trimming took 6 bases from V and 2 from J, leaving 10 bases between them. The CDR3 DNA reads as TGCAGCGTAGACAGCTCTAACACCGGGGAGCTGTTTTTT. This encodes CSVDSSNTGELFF.

The CDR3: CASSPELAGESYEQYF. CDR3 DNA: TGTGCCAGCAGCCCGGAACTAGCGGGGGAGTCCTACGAGCAGTACTTC. This rearrangement joins TRBV5-4 to TRBJ2-7; 11 nucleotides line up with TRBD2. The J segment lost 1 base and the V segment lost 4 bases, leaving 7 bases of the junction unmatched. This CDR3 spans 16 amino acids. Germline CDR1 and CDR2: SGHNT and YYREEE (reference sequence).

The chain's CDR3 is CASSPPDRVYEQYF. CDR3 in DNA: TGTGCCAGCTCACCACCGGACAGGGTTTACGAGCAGTACTTC. V usage is TRBV18 and J usage is TRBJ2-7, with 8 positions matching TRBD1. Germline-derived CDR1 and CDR2 are KGHSH and LQKENI. CDR3 size: 14 residues. With V trimmed by 0 bases and J by 4 bases, 2 bases remained unmatched.

A single count supports this clonotype. The chain joins TRBV28 to TRBJ2-3; 9 bases line up with TRBD2. There are 15 residues in the CDR3. The germline CDR1 and CDR2 sequences are MDHEN and SYDVKM. The J segment lost 4 bases and the V segment lost 8 bases, leaving 10 bases of the junction unmatched. The CDR3 loop reads CASGFPASGADTQYF. CDR3 coding DNA: TGTGCCAGCGGATTCCCGGCTAGCGGGGCAGATACGCAGTATTTT.

The rearrangement joins TRBV12-3 or TRBV12-4 to TRBJ1-5, with TRBD1 identical over 8 bases. V trimming: 6 bases; J trimming: 1 base; junction bases outside the gene matches: 5. The length of the CDR3 is 15 residues. The CDR3 DNA sequence: TGTGCCAGCAGGCCCGACAGGGGAAGCAATCAGCCCCAGCATTTT. Amino acid sequence: CASRPDRGSNQPQHF.

This chain connects TRBV11-2 to TRBJ2-3; D unclear. This CDR3 comprises 16 residues. Between the trimmed V and J ends, which lost 6 bases and 1 base, there was a span of 17 bases. Germline loops: CDR1 SGHAT, CDR2 FQNNGV. The CDR3 loop is CASSSPWTPGTDTQYF. CDR3 DNA sequence: TGTGCCAGCAGTTCCCCATGGACCCCCGGCACAGATACGCAGTATTTT.

V and J are TRBV12-3 or TRBV12-4 and TRBJ2-2, with D perhaps matching TRBD2 (7 bases). The CDR3 contains 14 residues. Between the trimmed V and J ends, which lost 8 bases and 4 bases, there was a span of 14 bases. Written as DNA, the CDR3 is TGTGCCAGCGGGGGGGCCTTACGCACCGGGGAGCTGTTTTTT. The encoded protein is CASGGALRTGELFF.

This sequence joins TRBV20-1 and TRBJ2-7, with 10 positions matching TRBD1. There are 14 residues in the CDR3. V trimming: 5 bases; J trimming: 4 bases; junction bases outside the gene matches: 8. Germline V gene data show CDR1 as DFQATT and CDR2 as SNEGSKA (reference sequence). The CDR3 here is CSALAGTGAYEQYF. Written as DNA, the CDR3 is TGCAGTGCTTTAGCCGGGACAGGGGCGTACGAGCAGTACTTC.

This CDR3 is CASSLDRGNNQPQHF. In DNA, the CDR3 is TGTGCCAGCAGCCTCGACAGGGGCAATAATCAGCCCCAGCATTTT. This chain uses TRBV7-2 with TRBJ1-5; TRBD1 aligns across 8 bases. This CDR3 has 15 amino acids. J was trimmed by 4 bases and V by 5 bases; bases with no gene match: 7. Per the germline V gene, CDR1 is SGHTA and CDR2 is FQGNSA.

The chain has TRBV9 and TRBJ2-3, with 8 bases identical to TRBD1. The V gene's germline CDR1 is SGDLS and CDR2 YYNGEE. This CDR3 spans 13 amino acids. The trim removed 3 bases at V and 7 bases at J, leaving 4 bases unmatched. The CDR3 DNA sequence: TGTGCCAGCAGCGACGACAGGGGTAATACGCAGTATTTT. It is translated as CASSDDRGNTQYF. The variable domain in full, completed from reference TRBV9 and TRBJ2-3, reads DSGVTQTPKHLITATGQRVTLRCSPRSGDLSVYWYQQSLDQGLQFLIQYYNGEERAKGNILERFSAQQFPDLHSELNLSSLELGDSALYFCASSDDRGNTQYFGPGTRLTVL.

The count of this clonotype is one. The chain employs TRBV29-1 and TRBJ2-7; tentatively, D is TRBD1 or TRBD2 (6 bases each). This CDR3 has 12 residues. CDR1 SQVTM and CDR2 ANQGSEA come from the germline V gene. V was clipped by 7 bases and J by 7 bases, with 17 bases between them. The CDR3 sequence is CSGGARKEEQYF. The DNA for the CDR3 is TGCAGCGGGGGGGCTAGAAAGGAGGAGCAGTACTTC.

The chain employs TRBV29-1 and TRBJ2-7; D possibly uses TRBD1 or TRBD2 (5 bases each). This CDR3 has 12 residues. Trimming pared 7 bases from V and 6 bases from J, leaving 16 bases between. Germline CDR1 and CDR2: SQVTM and ANQGSEA. This CDR3 is CSARVGEGEQYF. The DNA for the CDR3 is TGCAGCGCTCGGGTGGGGGAAGGCGAGCAGTACTTC.